This TCR beta chain comes out of a study of T cells in localized non-small cell lung cancer. Study conclusions and caveats: For the top 100 tumor clones, a median approximately 61 also appeared in adjacent lung. Sequence data derive from only one tumor region, so heterogeneity remains possible.

Profiling relied on immunoSEQ multiplex PCR, and the TCRdb table lists in-frame clones only, not all of them. The sample includes 50,000 to 55,000 clones, roughly 83% of them seen just once. The CDR3 covers 13 residues. Germline V CDR1 and CDR2: SGHNT, YENEEA. Trimming took 3 bases from V and 3 from J, leaving 6 bases between them. A word on this clone: Its antigen is unknown.

This TCR was recovered from a man aged 40 to 75 with stage III lung adenocarcinoma. The chain uses TRBV11-3 and TRBJ2-4, with D possibly being TRBD1 (5 bases). The sequences come from peripheral blood mononuclear cells, collected before any cancer treatment. The CDR3 DNA sequence: TGTGCCAGCAGCTTCGACAGCAAAAACATTCAGTACTTC. Protein sequence: CASSFDSKNIQYF.